This T cell receptor (beta chain) appears in the sequencing data of a study of cytomegalovirus exposure and HLA in healthy donors. The study, taken as a whole, reports: Most TCR sequences were uncommon, yet certain public TCRs appeared in many donors.

Comments on this clone: What it binds is not known.

Vbeta (60) and Jbeta (13) primers were used in the PCR. Measured with immunoSEQ multiplex PCR; TCRdb has only the in-frame clones, and not every one. In the table there are fewer than 200,000 clones, around 82% of which are singletons. V gave up 8 bases and J gave up 0 bases; unmatched junction bases: 0. The V gene's germline CDR1 is LNHDA and CDR2 SQIVND (reference sequence). The CDR3 length is 14 residues. The clonotype originates from a male donor in good health and CMV-seronegative. Sequencing was performed on PBMCs. The chain links TRBV19 to TRBJ1-3; 11 nucleotides line up with TRBD1. This CDR3 is CASGTGGSGNTIYF. Here the CDR3 DNA reads TGTGCCAGTGGGACAGGGGGCTCTGGAAACACCATATATTTT.